This TCR beta chain originates from a study of T cells in Graves' hyperthyroidism and ophthalmopathy. The overall study: At the time of initial diagnosis and before any treatment, peripheral blood was collected.

There were TCR beta CDR3 regions amplified from RNA transcripts. During a first-round RT-PCR of the TCR CDR3, the HTBI primer set was used. MiXCR was run by TCRdb on the multiplex PCR reads, yielding one entry per CDR3 protein. The table has some 500,000 distinct CDR3 sequences, about 16% seen once. This clonotype was recorded at least ten times. Its antigen is still unknown. General study results and limits: Ophthalmopathy, as predicted by the model, came a median 6.5 months after the prediction.

This clonotype originated in a woman aged 25 to 39 with Graves' ophthalmopathy. Sequences were obtained from blood.

The CDR3 bases are TGCGCCAGCAGCTTACCGGGACAGGGTCTCAATGAGCAGTTCTTC. Translating gives CASSLPGQGLNEQFF. V and J are TRBV5-1 and TRBJ2-1; the match to TRBD1 covers 9 bases. The CDR3 loop spans 15 amino acids. V trimming: 2 bases; J trimming: 6 bases; junction bases outside the gene matches: 6. Germline V lookup: CDR1 SGHRS, CDR2 YFSETQ.